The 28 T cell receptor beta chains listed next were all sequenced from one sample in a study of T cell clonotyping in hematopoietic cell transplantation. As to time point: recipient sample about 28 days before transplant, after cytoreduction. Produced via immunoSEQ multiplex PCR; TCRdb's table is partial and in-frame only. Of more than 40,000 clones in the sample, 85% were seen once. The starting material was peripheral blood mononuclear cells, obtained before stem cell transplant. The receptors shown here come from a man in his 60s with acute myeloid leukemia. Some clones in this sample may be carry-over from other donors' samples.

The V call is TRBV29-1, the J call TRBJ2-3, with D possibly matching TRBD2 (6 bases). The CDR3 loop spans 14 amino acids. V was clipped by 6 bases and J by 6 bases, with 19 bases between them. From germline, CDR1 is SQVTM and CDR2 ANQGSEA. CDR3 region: CSVPGVAAGDTQYF. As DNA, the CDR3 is TGCAGCGTACCGGGGGTCGCCGCGGGCGATACGCAGTATTTT.

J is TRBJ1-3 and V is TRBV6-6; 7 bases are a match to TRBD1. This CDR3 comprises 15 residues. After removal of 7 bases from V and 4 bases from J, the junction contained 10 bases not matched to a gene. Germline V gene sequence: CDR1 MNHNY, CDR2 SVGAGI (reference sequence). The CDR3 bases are TGTGCCAGCACTCGGGGGGACAGAGAAGGAAACACCATATATTTT. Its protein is CASTRGDREGNTIYF.

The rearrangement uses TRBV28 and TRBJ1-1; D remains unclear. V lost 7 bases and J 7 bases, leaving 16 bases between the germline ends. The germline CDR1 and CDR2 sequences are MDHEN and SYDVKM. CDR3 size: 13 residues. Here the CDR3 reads CASKRDGLVEAFF. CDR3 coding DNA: TGTGCCAGCAAGCGTGACGGGCTGGTTGAAGCTTTCTTT.

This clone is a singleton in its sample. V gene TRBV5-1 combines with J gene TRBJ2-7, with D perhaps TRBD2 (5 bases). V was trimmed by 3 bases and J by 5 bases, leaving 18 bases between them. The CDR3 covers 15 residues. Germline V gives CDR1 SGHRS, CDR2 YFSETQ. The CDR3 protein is CASSSEGFPADEQYF. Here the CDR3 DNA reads TGCGCCAGCAGCTCCGAAGGGTTTCCAGCGGACGAGCAGTACTTC.

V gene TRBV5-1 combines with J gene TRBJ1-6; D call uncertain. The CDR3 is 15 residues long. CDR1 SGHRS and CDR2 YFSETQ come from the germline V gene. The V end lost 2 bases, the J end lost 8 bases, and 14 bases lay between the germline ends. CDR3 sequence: CASSLAGSLHSPLHF. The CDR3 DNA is TGCGCCAGCAGCTTAGCGGGGAGCTTACATTCACCCCTCCACTTT.

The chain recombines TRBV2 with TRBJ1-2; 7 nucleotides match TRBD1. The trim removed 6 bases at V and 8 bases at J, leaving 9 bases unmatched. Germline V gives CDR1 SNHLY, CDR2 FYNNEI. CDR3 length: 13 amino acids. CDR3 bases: TGTGCCAGCAGCAAAGACAGGGCGGAAGGCTACACCTTC. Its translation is CASSKDRAEGYTF. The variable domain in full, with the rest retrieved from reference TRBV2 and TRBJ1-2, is EPEVTQTPSHQVTQMGQEVILRCVPISNHLYFYWYRQILGQKVEFLVSFYNNEISEKSEIFDDQFSVERPDGSNFTLKIRSTKLEDSAMYFCASSKDRAEGYTFGSGTRLTVV.

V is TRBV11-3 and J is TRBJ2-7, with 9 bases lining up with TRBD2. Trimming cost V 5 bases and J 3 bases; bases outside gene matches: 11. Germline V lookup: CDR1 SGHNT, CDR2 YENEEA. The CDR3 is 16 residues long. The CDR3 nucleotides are TGTGCCAGCAGCCCAGGTTCGGTTAGCGGGGGCTACGAGCAGTACTTC. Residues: CASSPGSVSGGYEQYF. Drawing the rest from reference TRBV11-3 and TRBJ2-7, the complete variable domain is EAGVVQSPRYKIIEKKQPVAFWCNPISGHNTLYWYLQNLGQGPELLIRYENEEAVDDSQLPKDRFSAERLKGVDSTLKIQPAELGDSAVYLCASSPGSVSGGYEQYFGPGTRLTVT.

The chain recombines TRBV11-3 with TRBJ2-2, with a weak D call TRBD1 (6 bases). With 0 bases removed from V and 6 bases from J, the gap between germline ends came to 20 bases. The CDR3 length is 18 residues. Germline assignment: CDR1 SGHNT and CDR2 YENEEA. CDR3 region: CASSLDWGVETGAGELFF. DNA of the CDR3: TGTGCCAGCAGCTTAGATTGGGGCGTTGAGACAGGCGCCGGGGAGCTGTTTTTT.

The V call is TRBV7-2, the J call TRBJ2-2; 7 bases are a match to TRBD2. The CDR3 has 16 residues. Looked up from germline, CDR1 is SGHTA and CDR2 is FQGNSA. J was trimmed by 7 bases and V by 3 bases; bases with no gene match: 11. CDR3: CASSFLTSVVGGELFF. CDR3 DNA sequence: TGTGCCAGCAGCTTCCTCACTAGCGTCGTTGGCGGGGAGCTGTTTTTT.

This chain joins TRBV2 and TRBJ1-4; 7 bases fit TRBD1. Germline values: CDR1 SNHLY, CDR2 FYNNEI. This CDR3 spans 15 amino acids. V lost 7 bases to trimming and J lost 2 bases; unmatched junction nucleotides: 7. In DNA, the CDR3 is TGTGCCAGCAAATTAGAAGGGGGCACTAATGAAAAACTGTTTTTT. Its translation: CASKLEGGTNEKLFF.

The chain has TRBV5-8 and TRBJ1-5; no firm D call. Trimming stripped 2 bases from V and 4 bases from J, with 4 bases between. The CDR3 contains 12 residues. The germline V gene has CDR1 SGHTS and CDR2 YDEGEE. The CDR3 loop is CASSFYNQPQHF. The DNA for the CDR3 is TGTGCCAGCAGCTTTTATAATCAGCCCCAGCATTTT.

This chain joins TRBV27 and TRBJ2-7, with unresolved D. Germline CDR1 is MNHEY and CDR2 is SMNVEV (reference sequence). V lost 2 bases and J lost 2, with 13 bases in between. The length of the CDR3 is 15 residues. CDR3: CASSLGLPGPYEQYF. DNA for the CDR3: TGTGCCAGCAGTTTAGGATTACCCGGGCCCTACGAGCAGTACTTC.

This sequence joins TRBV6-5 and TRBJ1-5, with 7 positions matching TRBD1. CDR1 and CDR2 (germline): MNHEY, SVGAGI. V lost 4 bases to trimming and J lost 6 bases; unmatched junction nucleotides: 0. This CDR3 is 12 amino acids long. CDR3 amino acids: CASSSGGQPQHF. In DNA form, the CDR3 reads TGTGCCAGCAGTTCAGGGGGTCAGCCCCAGCATTTT.

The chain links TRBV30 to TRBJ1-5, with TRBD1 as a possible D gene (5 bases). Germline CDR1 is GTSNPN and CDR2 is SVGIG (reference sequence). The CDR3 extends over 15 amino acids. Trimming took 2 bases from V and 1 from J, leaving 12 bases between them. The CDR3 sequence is CAWSYGQGSNQPQHF. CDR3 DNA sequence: TGTGCCTGGAGTTATGGGCAGGGAAGCAATCAGCCCCAGCATTTT. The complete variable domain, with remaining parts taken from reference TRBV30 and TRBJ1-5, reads SQTIHQWPATLVQPVGSPLSLECTVEGTSNPNLYWYRQAAGRGLQLLFYSVGIGQISSEVPQNLSASRPQDRQFILSSKKLLLSDSGFYLCAWSYGQGSNQPQHFGDGTRLSIL.

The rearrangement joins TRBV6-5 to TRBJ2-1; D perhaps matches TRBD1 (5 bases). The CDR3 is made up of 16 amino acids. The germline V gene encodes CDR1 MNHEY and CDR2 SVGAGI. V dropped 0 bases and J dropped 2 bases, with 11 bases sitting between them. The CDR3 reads CASSYSKGPTYNEQFF. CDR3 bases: TGTGCCAGCAGTTACTCAAAGGGGCCCACCTACAATGAGCAGTTCTTC.

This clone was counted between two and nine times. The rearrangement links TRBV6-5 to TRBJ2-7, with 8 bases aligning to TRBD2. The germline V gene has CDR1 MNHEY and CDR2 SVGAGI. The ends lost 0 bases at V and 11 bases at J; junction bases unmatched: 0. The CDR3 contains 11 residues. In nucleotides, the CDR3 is TGTGCCAGCAGTTACTCCGGGGGGGAGTACTTC. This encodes CASSYSGGEYF.

The CDR3 bases are TGTGCCAGCAGGAGTTCCCGGGGACATTCACCCCTCCACTTT. It yields the protein CASRSSRGHSPLHF. The genes are TRBV25-1 and TRBJ1-6; tentative D call: TRBD1 (5 bases). Looked up from germline, CDR1 is MGHDK and CDR2 is SYGVNS. The CDR3 runs 14 residues. Trimming took 6 bases from V and 8 from J, leaving 14 bases between them.

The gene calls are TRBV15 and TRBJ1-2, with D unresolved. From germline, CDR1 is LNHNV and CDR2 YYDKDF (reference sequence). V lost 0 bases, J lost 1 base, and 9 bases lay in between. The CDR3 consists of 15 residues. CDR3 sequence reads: CATSRDRGINYGYTF. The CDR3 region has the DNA TGTGCCACCAGCAGAGATCGCGGGATTAACTATGGCTACACCTTC.

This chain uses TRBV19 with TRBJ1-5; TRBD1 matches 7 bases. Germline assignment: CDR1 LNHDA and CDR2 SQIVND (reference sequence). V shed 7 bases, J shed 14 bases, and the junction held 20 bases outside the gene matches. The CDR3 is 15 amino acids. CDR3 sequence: CASTLPGTEGRVEHF. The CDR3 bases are TGTGCCAGTACGCTACCCGGGACAGAGGGAAGAGTCGAGCATTTT.

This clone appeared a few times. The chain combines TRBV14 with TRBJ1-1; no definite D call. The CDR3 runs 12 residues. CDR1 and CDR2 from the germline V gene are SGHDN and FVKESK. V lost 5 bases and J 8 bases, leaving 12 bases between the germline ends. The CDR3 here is CASSFVVGEAFF. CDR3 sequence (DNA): TGTGCCAGCAGCTTCGTGGTTGGCGAAGCTTTCTTT.

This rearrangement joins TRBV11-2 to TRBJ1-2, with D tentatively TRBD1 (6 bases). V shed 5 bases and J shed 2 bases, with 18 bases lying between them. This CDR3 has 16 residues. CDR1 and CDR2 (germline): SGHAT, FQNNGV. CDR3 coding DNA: TGTGCCAGCAGCCACGCCTTCGGGGGGGCCAACTATGGCTACACCTTC. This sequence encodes CASSHAFGGANYGYTF.

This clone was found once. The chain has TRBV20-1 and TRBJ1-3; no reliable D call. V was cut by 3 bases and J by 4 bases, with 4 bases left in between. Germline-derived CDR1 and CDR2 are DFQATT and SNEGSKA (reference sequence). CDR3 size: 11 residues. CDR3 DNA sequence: TGCAGTGCTAGGGTGGGAAACACCATATATTTT. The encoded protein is CSARVGNTIYF.

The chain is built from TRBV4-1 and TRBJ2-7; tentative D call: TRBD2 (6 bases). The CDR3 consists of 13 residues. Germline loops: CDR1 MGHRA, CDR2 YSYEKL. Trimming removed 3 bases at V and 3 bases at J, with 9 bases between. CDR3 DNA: TGCGCCAGCAGCCATGCGGGGAACTACGAGCAGTACTTC. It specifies CASSHAGNYEQYF.

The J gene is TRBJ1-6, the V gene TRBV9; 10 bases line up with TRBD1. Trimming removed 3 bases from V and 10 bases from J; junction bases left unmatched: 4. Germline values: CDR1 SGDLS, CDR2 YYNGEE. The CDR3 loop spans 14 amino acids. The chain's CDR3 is CASSAGTGDSPLHF. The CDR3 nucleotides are TGTGCCAGCAGCGCCGGGACAGGGGACTCACCCCTCCACTTT.

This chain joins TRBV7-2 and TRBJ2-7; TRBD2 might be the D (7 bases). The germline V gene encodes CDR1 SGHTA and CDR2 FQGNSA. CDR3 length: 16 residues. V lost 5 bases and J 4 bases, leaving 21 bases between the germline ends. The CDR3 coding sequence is TGTGCCAGCAGCGGGGTTAGGGGGGGGGTTATATACGAGCAGTACTTC. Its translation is CASSGVRGGVIYEQYF.

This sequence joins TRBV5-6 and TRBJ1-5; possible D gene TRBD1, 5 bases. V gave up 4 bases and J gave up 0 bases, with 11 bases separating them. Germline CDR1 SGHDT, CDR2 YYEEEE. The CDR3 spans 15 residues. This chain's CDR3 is CASSLGQYSNQPQHF. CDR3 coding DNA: TGTGCCAGCAGCCTTGGACAATATAGCAATCAGCCCCAGCATTTT.

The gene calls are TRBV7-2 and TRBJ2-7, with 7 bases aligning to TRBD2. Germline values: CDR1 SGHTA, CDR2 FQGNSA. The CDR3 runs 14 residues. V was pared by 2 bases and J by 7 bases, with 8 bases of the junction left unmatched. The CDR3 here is CASSLQLALGEQYF. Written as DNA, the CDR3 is TGTGCCAGCAGCTTACAACTAGCGCTGGGAGAGCAGTACTTC.

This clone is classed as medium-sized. The CDR3 is CASSGRTSGGAVGELFF. For the CDR3, the DNA is TGTGCCAGCAGCGGACGGACTAGCGGGGGGGCAGTAGGGGAGCTGTTTTTT. J is TRBJ2-2 and V is TRBV9; 15 bases line up with TRBD2. Unmatched junction bases numbered 8, after V lost 3 bases and J lost 8 bases. CDR1 and CDR2 (germline): SGDLS, YYNGEE. This CDR3 comprises 17 residues.